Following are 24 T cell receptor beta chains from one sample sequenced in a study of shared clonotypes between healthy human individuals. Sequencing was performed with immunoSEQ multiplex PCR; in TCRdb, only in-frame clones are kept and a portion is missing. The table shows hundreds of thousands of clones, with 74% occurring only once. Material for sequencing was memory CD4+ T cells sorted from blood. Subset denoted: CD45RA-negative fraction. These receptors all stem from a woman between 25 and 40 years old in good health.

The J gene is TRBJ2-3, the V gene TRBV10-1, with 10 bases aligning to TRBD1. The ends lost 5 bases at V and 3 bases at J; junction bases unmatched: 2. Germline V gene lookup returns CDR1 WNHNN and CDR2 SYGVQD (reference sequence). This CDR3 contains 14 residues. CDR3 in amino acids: CASSLGQGTDTQYF. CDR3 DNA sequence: TGCGCCAGCAGTTTGGGACAGGGGACAGATACGCAGTATTTT.

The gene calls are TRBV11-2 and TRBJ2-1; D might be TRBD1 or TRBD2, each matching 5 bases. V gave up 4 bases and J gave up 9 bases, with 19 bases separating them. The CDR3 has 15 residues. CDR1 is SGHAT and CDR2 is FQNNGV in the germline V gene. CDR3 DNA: TGTGCCAGCAGCTCATCCAACGTGAGAGGGGCTGAGCAGTTCTTC. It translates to CASSSSNVRGAEQFF.

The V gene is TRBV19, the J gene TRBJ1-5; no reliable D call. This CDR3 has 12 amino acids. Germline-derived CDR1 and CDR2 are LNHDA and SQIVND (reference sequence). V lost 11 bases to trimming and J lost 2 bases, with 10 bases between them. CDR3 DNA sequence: TGTGCCTCTCACGCGGGCAATCAGCCCCAGCATTTT. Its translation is CASHAGNQPQHF. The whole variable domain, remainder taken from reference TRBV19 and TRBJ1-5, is DGGITQSPKYLFRKEGQNVTLSCEQNLNHDAMYWYRQDPGQGLRLIYYSQIVNDFQKGDIAEGYSVSREKKESFPLTVTSAQKNPTAFYLCASHAGNQPQHFGDGTRLSIL.

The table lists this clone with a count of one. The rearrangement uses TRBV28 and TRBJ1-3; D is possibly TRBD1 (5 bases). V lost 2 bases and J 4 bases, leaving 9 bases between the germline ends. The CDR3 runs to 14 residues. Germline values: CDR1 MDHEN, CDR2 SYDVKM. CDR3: CASSLGQGGNTIYF. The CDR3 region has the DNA TGTGCCAGCAGTTTAGGGCAGGGAGGAAACACCATATATTTT.

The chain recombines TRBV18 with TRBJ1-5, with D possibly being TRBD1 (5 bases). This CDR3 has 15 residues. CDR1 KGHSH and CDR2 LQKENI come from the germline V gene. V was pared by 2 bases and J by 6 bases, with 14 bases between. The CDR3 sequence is CASSPTPDSGQPQHF. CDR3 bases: TGTGCCAGCTCACCAACTCCCGACAGTGGTCAGCCCCAGCATTTT.

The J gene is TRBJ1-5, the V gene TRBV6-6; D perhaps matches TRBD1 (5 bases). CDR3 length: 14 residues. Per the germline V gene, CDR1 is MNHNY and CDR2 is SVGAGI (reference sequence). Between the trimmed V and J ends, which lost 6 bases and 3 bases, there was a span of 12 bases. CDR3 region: CASSLVGVNQPQHF. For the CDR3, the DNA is TGTGCCAGCAGCCTGGTGGGGGTCAATCAGCCCCAGCATTTT.

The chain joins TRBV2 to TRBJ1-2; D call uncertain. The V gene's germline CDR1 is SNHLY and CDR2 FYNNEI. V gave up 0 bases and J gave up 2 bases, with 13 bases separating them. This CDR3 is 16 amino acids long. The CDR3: CASSEALNTWNYGYTF. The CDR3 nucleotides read TGTGCCAGCAGTGAAGCGCTTAACACCTGGAACTATGGCTACACCTTC.

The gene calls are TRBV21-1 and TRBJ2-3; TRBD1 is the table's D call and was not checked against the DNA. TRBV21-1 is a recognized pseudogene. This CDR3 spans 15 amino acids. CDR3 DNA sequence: TGTGCCAGCAGCAAATTGGGGGACAGAGGAGATACGCAGTATTTT. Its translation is CASSKLGDRGDTQYF.

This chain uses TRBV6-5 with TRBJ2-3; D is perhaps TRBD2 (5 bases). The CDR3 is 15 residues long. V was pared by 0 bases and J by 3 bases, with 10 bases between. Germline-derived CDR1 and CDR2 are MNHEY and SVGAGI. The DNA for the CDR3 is TGTGCCAGCAGTTACTCGCTAGCTCAAACAGATACGCAGTATTTT. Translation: CASSYSLAQTDTQYF.

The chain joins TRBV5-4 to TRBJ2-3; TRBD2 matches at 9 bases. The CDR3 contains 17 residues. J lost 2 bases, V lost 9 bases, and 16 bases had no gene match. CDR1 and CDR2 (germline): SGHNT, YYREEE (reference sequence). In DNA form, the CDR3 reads TGTGCCACTCGAGTTGCGGGAGGGCCTAATCCCACAGATACGCAGTATTTT. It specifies CATRVAGGPNPTDTQYF.

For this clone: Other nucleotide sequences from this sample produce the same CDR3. CDR3 nucleotides: TGCGCCAGCGGCCTAGCGGGGTACAATGAGCAGTTCTTC. Residues: CASGLAGYNEQFF. The chain is built from TRBV5-1 and TRBJ2-1, with TRBD2 identical over 9 bases. Unmatched junction bases numbered 3, after V lost 7 bases and J lost 4 bases. Germline V lookup: CDR1 SGHRS, CDR2 YFSETQ. CDR3 length equals 13 residues.

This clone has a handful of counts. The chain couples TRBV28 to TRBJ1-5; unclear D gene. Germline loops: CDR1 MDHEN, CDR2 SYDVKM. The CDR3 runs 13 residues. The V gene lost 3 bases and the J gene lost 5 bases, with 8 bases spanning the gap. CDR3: CASSFPGYQPQHF. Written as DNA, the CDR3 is TGTGCCAGCAGTTTCCCAGGATATCAGCCCCAGCATTTT. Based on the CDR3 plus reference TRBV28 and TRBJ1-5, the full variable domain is DVKVTQSSRYLVKRTGEKVFLECVQDMDHENMFWYRQDPGLGLRLIYFSYDVKMKEKGDIPEGYSVSREKKERFSLILESASTNQTSMYLCASSFPGYQPQHFGDGTRLSIL.

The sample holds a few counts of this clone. CDR3 in DNA: TGTGCCAGCAGTTACTTTGACGTGAACACTGAAGCTTTCTTT. It yields the protein CASSYFDVNTEAFF. V and J are TRBV6-6 and TRBJ1-1, with no clear D. V dropped 1 base and J dropped 0 bases, with 6 bases sitting between them. This CDR3 is built from 14 residues. Germline V gene lookup returns CDR1 MNHNY and CDR2 SVGAGI (reference sequence).

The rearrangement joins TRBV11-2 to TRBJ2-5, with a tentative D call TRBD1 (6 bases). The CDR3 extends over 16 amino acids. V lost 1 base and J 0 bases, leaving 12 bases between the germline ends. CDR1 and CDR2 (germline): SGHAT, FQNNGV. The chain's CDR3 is CASSLGQGRYQETQYF. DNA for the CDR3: TGTGCCAGCAGCTTAGGGCAGGGGCGTTACCAAGAGACCCAGTACTTC. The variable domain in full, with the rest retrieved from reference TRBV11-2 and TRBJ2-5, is EAGVAQSPRYKIIEKRQSVAFWCNPISGHATLYWYQQILGQGPKLLIQFQNNGVVDDSQLPKDRFSAERLKGVDSTLKIQPAKLEDSAVYLCASSLGQGRYQETQYFGPGTRLLVL.

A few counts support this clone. The chain's CDR3 is CATPVTFGGYTF. The CDR3 nucleotides read TGTGCCACCCCTGTCACCTTCGGCGGCTACACCTTC. The chain couples TRBV6-7 to TRBJ1-2; D remains unclear. TRBV6-7 has ORF status, its function being uncertain. V lost 10 bases and J 8 bases, leaving 17 bases between the germline ends. CDR3 size: 12 residues.

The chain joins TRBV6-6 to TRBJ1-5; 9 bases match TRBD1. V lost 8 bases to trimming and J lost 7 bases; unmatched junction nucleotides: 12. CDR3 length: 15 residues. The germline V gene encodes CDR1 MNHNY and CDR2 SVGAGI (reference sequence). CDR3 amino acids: CASGGRDRVVQPQHF. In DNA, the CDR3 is TGTGCCAGCGGGGGTAGGGACAGGGTGGTCCAGCCCCAGCATTTT.

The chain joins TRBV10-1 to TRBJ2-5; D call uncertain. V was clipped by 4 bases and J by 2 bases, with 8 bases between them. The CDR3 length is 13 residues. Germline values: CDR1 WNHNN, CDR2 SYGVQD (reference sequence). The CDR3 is CASSGRIQETQYF. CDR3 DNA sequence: TGCGCCAGCAGTGGACGGATTCAAGAGACCCAGTACTTC.

CDR3: CASSWGDGNTEAFF. CDR3 nucleotides: TGCGCCAGCAGCTGGGGGGACGGGAACACTGAAGCTTTCTTT. The genes are TRBV5-1 and TRBJ1-1; D might be TRBD1 (5 bases). Per germline, CDR1 SGHRS and CDR2 YFSETQ. This CDR3 is 14 amino acids long. V lost 3 bases and J lost 1, with 10 bases in between.

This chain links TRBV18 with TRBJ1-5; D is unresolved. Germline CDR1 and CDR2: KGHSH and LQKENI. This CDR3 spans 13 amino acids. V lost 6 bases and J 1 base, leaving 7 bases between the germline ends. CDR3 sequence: CASSDGSNQPQHF. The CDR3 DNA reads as TGTGCCAGCTCGGACGGCAGCAATCAGCCCCAGCATTTT.

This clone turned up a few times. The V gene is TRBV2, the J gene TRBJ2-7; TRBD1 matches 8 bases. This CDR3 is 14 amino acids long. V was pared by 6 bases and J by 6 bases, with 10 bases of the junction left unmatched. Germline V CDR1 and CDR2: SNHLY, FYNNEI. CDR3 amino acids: CASRDSGTGSEQYF. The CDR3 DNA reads TGTGCCAGCAGGGATTCCGGGACAGGTAGCGAGCAGTACTTC.

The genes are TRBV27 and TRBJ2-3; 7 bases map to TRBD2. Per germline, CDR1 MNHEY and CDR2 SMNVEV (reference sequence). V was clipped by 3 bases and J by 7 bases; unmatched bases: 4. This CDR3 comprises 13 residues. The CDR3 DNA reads TGTGCCAGCAGTTTTCGGACTAGTAATACGCAGTATTTT. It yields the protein CASSFRTSNTQYF.

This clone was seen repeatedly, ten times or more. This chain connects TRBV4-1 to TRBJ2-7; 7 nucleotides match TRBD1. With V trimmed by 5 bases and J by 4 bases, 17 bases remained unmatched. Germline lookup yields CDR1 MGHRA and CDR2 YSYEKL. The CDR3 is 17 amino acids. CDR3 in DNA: TGCGCCAGCAGCGACCCGCAAGTAGGGGACAGAACATACGAGCAGTACTTC. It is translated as CASSDPQVGDRTYEQYF.

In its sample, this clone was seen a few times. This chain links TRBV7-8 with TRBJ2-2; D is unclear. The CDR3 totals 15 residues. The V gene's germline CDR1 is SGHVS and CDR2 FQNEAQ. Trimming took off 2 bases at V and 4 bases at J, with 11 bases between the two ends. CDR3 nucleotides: TGTGCCAGCAGCTTATTTCGCGTGGGCACCGGGGAGCTGTTTTTT. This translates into CASSLFRVGTGELFF.

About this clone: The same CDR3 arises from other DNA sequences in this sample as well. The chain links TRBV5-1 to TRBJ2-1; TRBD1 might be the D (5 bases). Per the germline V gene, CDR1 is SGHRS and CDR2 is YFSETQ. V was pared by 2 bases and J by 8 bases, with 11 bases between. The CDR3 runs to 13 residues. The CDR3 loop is CASSFQGSDEQFF. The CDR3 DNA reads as TGCGCCAGCAGCTTCCAGGGCAGCGATGAGCAGTTCTTC.